One sample yielded the 12 T cell receptor beta chains listed below, sequenced in a study of blood T cell repertoires in COVID-19. Method: immunoSEQ multiplex PCR; TCRdb's copy keeps in-frame clones and lacks some. Of roughly 230,000 clones listed, around 85% are singletons. Sequenced input: peripheral blood. These receptors were taken from a man in his fifties with COVID-19, enrolled during active disease.

V usage is TRBV5-1 and J usage is TRBJ2-1; 14 nucleotides match TRBD2. This CDR3 comprises 18 residues. CDR1 is SGHRS and CDR2 is YFSETQ in the germline V gene. Trimming removed 0 bases from V and 6 bases from J; junction bases left unmatched: 8. CDR3 sequence reads: CASSLETSGGALGNEQFF. The CDR3 DNA reads TGCGCCAGCAGCTTGGAGACTAGCGGGGGGGCTTTGGGCAATGAGCAGTTCTTC. The full variable domain, completed using reference TRBV5-1 and TRBJ2-1, is KAGVTQTPRYLIKTRGQQVTLSCSPISGHRSVSWYQQTPGQGLQFLFEYFSETQRNKGNFPGRFSGRQFSNSRSEMNVSTLELGDSALYLCASSLETSGGALGNEQFFGPGTRLTVL.

J is TRBJ2-7 and V is TRBV6-2 or TRBV6-3; TRBD1 matches 7 bases. Germline CDR1 and CDR2: MNHEY and SVGEGT. V shed 5 bases, J shed 1 base, and the junction held 5 bases outside the gene matches. The CDR3 sequence is 14 residues long. Here the CDR3 reads CASSNDRVSYEQYF. The DNA of the CDR3 is TGTGCCAGCAGTAACGACAGGGTTTCCTACGAGCAGTACTTC.

The chain is built from TRBV5-6 and TRBJ2-1; D remains ambiguous. The V and J ends lost 2 bases and 8 bases respectively, with 5 bases between them. Germline CDR1 reads SGHDT; CDR2 reads YYEEEE. This CDR3 is built from 11 residues. The CDR3: CASSFNDEQFF. For the CDR3, the DNA is TGTGCCAGCAGCTTTAATGATGAGCAGTTCTTC.

This chain's CDR3 is CASSLGDGGRGGYGYTF. CDR3 DNA sequence: TGTGCCAGCAGCTTGGGTGACGGGGGGCGAGGGGGCTATGGCTACACCTTC. The chain recombines TRBV11-2 with TRBJ1-2; TRBD1 might be the D (6 bases). There are 17 residues in the CDR3. Trimming took 3 bases from V and 4 from J, leaving 21 bases between them. The V gene's germline CDR1 is SGHAT and CDR2 FQNNGV.

This clone has only one observation. This chain connects TRBV5-4 to TRBJ2-2; TRBD1 might be the D (6 bases). Looked up from germline, CDR1 is SGHNT and CDR2 is YYREEE (reference sequence). Between the trimmed V and J ends, which lost 3 bases and 2 bases, there was a span of 14 bases. This CDR3 is 16 amino acids long. DNA for the CDR3: TGTGCCAGCAGCTCAGAAGGGGGACCCAACACCGGGGAGCTGTTTTTT. As protein: CASSSEGGPNTGELFF. The complete variable domain, with remaining parts taken from reference TRBV5-4 and TRBJ2-2, reads ETGVTQSPTHLIKTRGQQVTLRCSSQSGHNTVSWYQQALGQGPQFIFQYYREEENGRGNFPPRFSGLQFPNYSSELNVNALELDDSALYLCASSSEGGPNTGELFFGEGSRLTVL.

This chain connects TRBV9 to TRBJ1-2; 8 nucleotides align to TRBD1. Trimming removed 3 bases from V and 0 bases from J; junction bases left unmatched: 7. The CDR3 length is 16 residues. CDR1 and CDR2 from the germline V gene are SGDLS and YYNGEE. This CDR3 reads CASSEDREKANYGYTF. The CDR3 DNA reads TGTGCCAGCAGCGAGGACAGGGAGAAGGCTAACTATGGCTACACCTTC.

The chain links TRBV28 to TRBJ2-7, with a tentative D call TRBD1 (6 bases). The germline CDR1 and CDR2 sequences are MDHEN and SYDVKM. Trimming cost V 7 bases and J 5 bases, with 15 bases left between them. This CDR3 comprises 13 residues. The CDR3 loop is CASTSGASDEQYF. The DNA of the CDR3 is TGTGCCAGCACTTCAGGGGCCTCGGACGAGCAGTACTTC.

This clone appeared a single time. The chain is built from TRBV5-4 and TRBJ2-3; the D gene is possibly TRBD1 (6 bases). Looked up from germline, CDR1 is SGHNT and CDR2 is YYREEE (reference sequence). The CDR3 loop spans 15 amino acids. The V and J ends lost 0 bases and 8 bases respectively, with 16 bases between them. CDR3: CASSLGQGLGATQYF. CDR3 coding DNA: TGTGCCAGCAGCTTGGGGCAGGGGTTGGGGGCTACGCAGTATTTT.

The J gene is TRBJ2-7, the V gene TRBV6-5; no clear D. Germline V gene sequence: CDR1 MNHEY, CDR2 SVGAGI. The CDR3 runs to 13 residues. CDR3 nucleotide sequence: TGTGCTACGACCAGGTACTCTTCCTACGAGCAGTACTTC. Encoded protein: CATTRYSSYEQYF.

This chain uses TRBV6-5 with TRBJ1-6; a weak D match, TRBD1 (5 bases). The germline V gene encodes CDR1 MNHEY and CDR2 SVGAGI. The CDR3 sequence is 12 residues long. V lost 8 bases and J 10 bases, leaving 12 bases between the germline ends. CDR3 nucleotide sequence: TGTGCCAGCCGGAGGGCAGGGTCACCCCTCCACTTT. Its protein is CASRRAGSPLHF.

The V and J genes are TRBV3-1 (or the pseudogene TRBV3-2) and TRBJ1-2, with TRBD1 matching 8 bases. CDR1 LGHDT and CDR2 YNNKEL come from the germline V gene (reference sequence). J was trimmed by 5 bases and V by 1 base; bases with no gene match: 15. This CDR3 has 18 residues. CDR3 coding DNA: TGTGCCAGCAGCCAAGTCTTAGTCCGGCAGGGGGCAGGTTATGGCTACACCTTC. This codes for CASSQVLVRQGAGYGYTF.

V usage is TRBV7-8 and J usage is TRBJ2-7, with 12 bases matching TRBD1. The CDR3 has 15 amino acids. The V gene's germline CDR1 is SGHVS and CDR2 FQNEAQ. V shed 4 bases, J shed 6 bases, and the junction held 7 bases outside the gene matches. The CDR3 loop is CASSSRDRGLFEQYF. The CDR3 DNA reads TGTGCCAGCAGCTCCCGGGACAGGGGGCTCTTCGAGCAGTACTTC.